The rows below give T cell receptor beta chains drawn from one sample of a study of vaccination effects on CD4 cells after COVID-19. Assay: immunoSEQ multiplex PCR; the TCRdb copy retains only in-frame clones and omits some. This repertoire shows about 38,000 clones, more than 75% found once; its top ten account for about 2.7%. Their target antigens are unknown. This sample comprised CD4+ T cells from PBMCs cultured without peptide, obtained before COVID-19 vaccination. All receptors come from a human donor who received a COVID-19 vaccine. Each CDR3 is given with its conserved first and last residue. The D gene is left open where the match is weak. For some rows the clone size is stated as once, few or many, or as a class when expanded; others skip it.

v_gene	abundance	j_gene	d_gene	CDR3nt	CDR3aa
TRBV7-8	.	TRBJ2-1	.	TGTGCCAGCAGCTTAGGGCGACAGAACTACAATGAGCAGTTCTTC	CASSLGRQNYNEQFF
TRBV9	few	TRBJ1-3	.	TGTGCCAGCAGCGTAGTTTCCCGGGACACCATATATTTT	CASSVVSRDTIYF
TRBV5-8	.	TRBJ1-3	.	TGTGCCAGCAGCTTCAGGGTTTTTACTGGAAACACCATATATTTT	CASSFRVFTGNTIYF
TRBV7-8	.	TRBJ1-4	.	TGTGCCAGCAGCTTAGCCTGGGGGGGTAGTGGGGGAAAACTGTTTTTT	CASSLAWGGSGGKLFF
TRBV5-4	.	TRBJ1-1	TRBD1	TGTGCCAGCAGCTCAAACAGGGGCGGGGTGGGCACTGAAGCTTTCTTT	CASSSNRGGVGTEAFF
TRBV3-1/TRBV3-2	few	TRBJ2-3	.	TGTGCCAGCAGCCCAGTGACCGTGTGGTATTTT	CASSPVTVWYF
TRBV6-1	.	TRBJ1-4	.	TGTGCCAGCAGTGAAAGCCAGCTAAATGAAAAACTGTTTTTT	CASSESQLNEKLFF
TRBV4-1	.	TRBJ2-3	.	TGCGCCAGCAGCCCGCGGGACTGGACCACAGATACGCAGTATTTT	CASSPRDWTTDTQYF
TRBV5-4	.	TRBJ2-5	.	TGTGCCAGCAGCTTGGGCGGGGCCCAAGAGACCCAGTACTTC	CASSLGGAQETQYF
TRBV5-1	.	TRBJ1-1	.	TGCGCCAGCAGCTTGGTCGGGGGCCCGAACACTGAAGCTTTCTTT	CASSLVGGPNTEAFF
TRBV6-6	.	TRBJ2-2	TRBD1	TGTGCCAGCAGTCCCGCGGTGAGGACAGGGAACACCGGGGAGCTGTTTTTT	CASSPAVRTGNTGELFF
TRBV2	.	TRBJ1-6	.	TGTGCCAGCAGTGTTGAACACCTGAGCTCCTATAATTCACCCCTCCACTTT	CASSVEHLSSYNSPLHF
TRBV6-5	.	TRBJ1-3	TRBD1	TGTGCCAGCACCGTCGGGACAGGGGGCAACACCATATATTTT	CASTVGTGGNTIYF
TRBV5-1	few	TRBJ2-2	TRBD1	TGCGCCAGCAGCTCTGGACAGGCTACCGGGGAGCTGTTTTTT	CASSSGQATGELFF
TRBV3-1/TRBV3-2	.	TRBJ2-4	.	TGTGCCAGCGGCCTAGCCAAAAACATTCAGTACTTC	CASGLAKNIQYF
TRBV18	.	TRBJ1-6	.	TGTGCCAGCTCTACTCAGGGGCTCCGTTCACCCCTCCACTTT	CASSTQGLRSPLHF
TRBV24-1	.	TRBJ2-5	.	TGTGCCACCAGTGATGCCCAGGAGGGAGGATCGGAGACCCAGTACTTC	CATSDAQEGGSETQYF
TRBV7-9	.	TRBJ2-5	TRBD1	TGTGCCAGCAGCTTAGCCGGGACAGGGAAGGAGACCCAGTACTTC	CASSLAGTGKETQYF
TRBV29-1	.	TRBJ1-2	.	TGCAGCGTTGGGGAGGGGGGGGATTGGGGCTACACCTTC	CSVGEGGDWGYTF
TRBV12-3/TRBV12-4	.	TRBJ1-6	.	TGTGCCAGCAGTTTGGCCACCCTCTTCCCCCTCCACTTT	CASSLATLFPLHF
TRBV18	.	TRBJ1-2	.	TGTGCCAGCTCACCAACAGGACCCTATGGCTACACCTTC	CASSPTGPYGYTF
TRBV24-1	.	TRBJ2-5	.	TGTGCCACCAGTGACCGCATTAAATCGGGTGCCGCAACCCAGTACTTC	CATSDRIKSGAATQYF
TRBV2	few	TRBJ2-1	.	TGTGCCAGCAGATCAGTCGTAGGTCAGTTCTTC	CASRSVVGQFF
TRBV7-2	.	TRBJ2-4	.	TGTGCCAGCAGCTTTCAAAACATTCAGTACTTC	CASSFQNIQYF
TRBV4-1	.	TRBJ2-3	.	TGCGCCAGCAGCCAAGATCCGGGGCCGGGGGGCTTGGATACGCAGTATTTT	CASSQDPGPGGLDTQYF
TRBV3-1/TRBV3-2	.	TRBJ1-2	.	TGTGCCAGCAGCCAAGATCATGGGGGCCCCGGCTATGGCTACACCTTC	CASSQDHGGPGYGYTF
TRBV2	.	TRBJ2-5	.	TGTGCCAGCACCTGGGGGCAGGGGAGCCAAGAGACCCAGTACTTC	CASTWGQGSQETQYF
TRBV7-9	.	TRBJ1-5	.	TGTGCCAGCAATAGGGGGGAACAGCCCCAGCATTTT	CASNRGEQPQHF
TRBV18	.	TRBJ1-3	.	TGTGCCAGCTCACCATCCCAGGGGCTTTCTGGAAACACCATATATTTT	CASSPSQGLSGNTIYF
TRBV5-1	.	TRBJ2-3	TRBD1	TGCGCCAGCAGCTGGGGGGGACAGGGGGCAGGAGATACGCAGTATTTT	CASSWGGQGAGDTQYF
TRBV4-1	.	TRBJ2-4	.	TGCGCCAGCAGCCCCCAGGGGCAGGGGCTAGCCAAAAACATTCAGTACTTC	CASSPQGQGLAKNIQYF
TRBV7-2	.	TRBJ1-1	.	TGTGCCAGCAGCCTAGATAGGGTTAACACTGAAGCTTTCTTT	CASSLDRVNTEAFF
TRBV28	.	TRBJ1-1	.	TGTGCCAGTCTCAAGTCCGGGAACACTGAAGCTTTCTTT	CASLKSGNTEAFF
TRBV11-2	.	TRBJ2-2	.	TGTGCCAGCAGCTTAGTCTCCGGGGTCAGGGAGCTGTTTTTT	CASSLVSGVRELFF
TRBV28	.	TRBJ1-5	.	TGTGCCAGCAGCCTCTTTTGGGGAGGCAATCAGCCCCAGCATTTT	CASSLFWGGNQPQHF
TRBV2	few	TRBJ1-5	TRBD1	TGTGCCAGCAGTGATACAGGGGGCAATCAGCCCCAGCATTTT	CASSDTGGNQPQHF